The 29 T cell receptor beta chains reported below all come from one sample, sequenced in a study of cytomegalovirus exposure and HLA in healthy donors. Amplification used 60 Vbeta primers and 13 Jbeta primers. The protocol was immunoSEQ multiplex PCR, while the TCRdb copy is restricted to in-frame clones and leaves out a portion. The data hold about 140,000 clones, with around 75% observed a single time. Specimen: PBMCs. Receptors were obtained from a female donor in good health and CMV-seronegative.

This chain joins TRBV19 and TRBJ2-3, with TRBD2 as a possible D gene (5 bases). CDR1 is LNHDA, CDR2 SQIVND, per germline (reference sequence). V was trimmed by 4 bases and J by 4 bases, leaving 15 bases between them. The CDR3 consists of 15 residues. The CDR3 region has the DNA TGTGCCAGTAGTACACTAGGGAAGGACGCAGATACGCAGTATTTT. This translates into CASSTLGKDADTQYF.

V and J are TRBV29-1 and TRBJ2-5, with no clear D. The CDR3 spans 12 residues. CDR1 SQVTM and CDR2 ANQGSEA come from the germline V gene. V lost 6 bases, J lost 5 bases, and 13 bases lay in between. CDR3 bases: TGCAGCGTGACACTTCCTGGGGAGACCCAGTACTTC. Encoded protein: CSVTLPGETQYF.

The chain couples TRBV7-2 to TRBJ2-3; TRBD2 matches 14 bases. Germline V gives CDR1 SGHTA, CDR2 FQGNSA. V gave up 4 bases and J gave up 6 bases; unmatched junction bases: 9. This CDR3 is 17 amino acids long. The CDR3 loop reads CASSSRTSGRRGDTQYF. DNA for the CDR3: TGTGCCAGCAGCTCGAGGACTAGCGGGAGGCGGGGGGATACGCAGTATTTT.

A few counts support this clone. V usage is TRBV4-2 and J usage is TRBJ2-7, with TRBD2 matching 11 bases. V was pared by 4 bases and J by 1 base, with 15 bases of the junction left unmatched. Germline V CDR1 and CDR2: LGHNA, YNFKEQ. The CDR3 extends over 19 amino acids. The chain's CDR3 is CASSPLGLASGRFSYEQYF. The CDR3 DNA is TGTGCCAGCAGCCCTCTTGGGTTAGCTAGCGGGAGGTTTTCCTACGAGCAGTACTTC.

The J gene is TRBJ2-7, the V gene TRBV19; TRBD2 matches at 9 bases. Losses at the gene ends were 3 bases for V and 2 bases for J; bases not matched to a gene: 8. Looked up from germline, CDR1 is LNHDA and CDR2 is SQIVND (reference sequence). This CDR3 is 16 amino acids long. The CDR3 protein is CASSMLGGRVPYEQYF. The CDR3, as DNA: TGTGCCAGTAGTATGCTCGGCGGGAGGGTTCCCTACGAGCAGTACTTC.

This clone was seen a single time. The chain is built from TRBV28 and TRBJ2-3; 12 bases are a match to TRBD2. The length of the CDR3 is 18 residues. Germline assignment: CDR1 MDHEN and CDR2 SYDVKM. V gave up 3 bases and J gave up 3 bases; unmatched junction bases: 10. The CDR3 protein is CASSFLYRTSGKTDTQYF. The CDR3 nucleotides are TGTGCCAGCAGTTTTCTTTACAGGACTAGCGGGAAGACAGATACGCAGTATTTT.

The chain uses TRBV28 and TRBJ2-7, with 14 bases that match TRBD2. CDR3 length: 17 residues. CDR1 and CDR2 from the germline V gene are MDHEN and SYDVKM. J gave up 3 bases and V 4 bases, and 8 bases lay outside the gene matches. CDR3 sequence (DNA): TGTGCCAGCAGTTCCCCGGGACTAGCGGGAGATAGCTACGAGCAGTACTTC. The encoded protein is CASSSPGLAGDSYEQYF.

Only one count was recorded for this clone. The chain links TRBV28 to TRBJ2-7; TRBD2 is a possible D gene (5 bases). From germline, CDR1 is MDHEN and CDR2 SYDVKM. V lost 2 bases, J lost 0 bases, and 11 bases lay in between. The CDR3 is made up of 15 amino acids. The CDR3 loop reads CASSLGIATSYEQYF. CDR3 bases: TGTGCCAGCAGTTTAGGAATAGCGACCTCCTACGAGCAGTACTTC. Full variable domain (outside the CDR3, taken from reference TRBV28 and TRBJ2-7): DVKVTQSSRYLVKRTGEKVFLECVQDMDHENMFWYRQDPGLGLRLIYFSYDVKMKEKGDIPEGYSVSREKKERFSLILESASTNQTSMYLCASSLGIATSYEQYFGPGTRLTVT.

CDR3 in amino acids: CASSSDRGPYNEQFF. CDR3 nucleotide sequence: TGTGCCAGCAGCTCTGACAGGGGGCCCTACAATGAGCAGTTCTTC. The J gene is TRBJ2-1, the V gene TRBV6-1; 10 bases match TRBD1. V lost 6 bases to trimming and J lost 2 bases; unmatched junction nucleotides: 4. The CDR3 spans 15 residues. Germline V gene lookup returns CDR1 MNHNS and CDR2 SASEGT.

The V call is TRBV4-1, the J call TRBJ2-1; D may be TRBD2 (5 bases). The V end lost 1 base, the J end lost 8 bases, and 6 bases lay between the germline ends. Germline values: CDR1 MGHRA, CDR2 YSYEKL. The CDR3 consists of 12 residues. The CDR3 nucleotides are TGCGCCAGCAGCCAAGGGCGGGATGAGCAGTTCTTC. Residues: CASSQGRDEQFF.

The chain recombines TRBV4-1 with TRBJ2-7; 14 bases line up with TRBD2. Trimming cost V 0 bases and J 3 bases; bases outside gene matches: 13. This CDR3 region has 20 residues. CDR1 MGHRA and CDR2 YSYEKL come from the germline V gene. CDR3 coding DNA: TGCGCCAGCAGCCAAGATTCTGAGACTAGCGGGAGGGCCCTGATCTACGAGCAGTACTTC. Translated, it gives CASSQDSETSGRALIYEQYF.

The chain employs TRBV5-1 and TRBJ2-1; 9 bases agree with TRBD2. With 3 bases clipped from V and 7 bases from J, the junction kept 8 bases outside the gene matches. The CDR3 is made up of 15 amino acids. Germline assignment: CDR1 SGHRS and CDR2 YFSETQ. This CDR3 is CASSYVAGGPNEQFF. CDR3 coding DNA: TGCGCCAGCAGCTACGTGGCGGGAGGGCCAAATGAGCAGTTCTTC.

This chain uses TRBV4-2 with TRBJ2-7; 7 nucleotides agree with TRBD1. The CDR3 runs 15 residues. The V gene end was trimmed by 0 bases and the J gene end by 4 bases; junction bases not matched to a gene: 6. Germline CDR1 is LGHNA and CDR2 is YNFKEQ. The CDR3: CASSQDPTGEYEQYF. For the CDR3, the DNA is TGTGCCAGCAGCCAAGATCCCACAGGGGAATACGAGCAGTACTTC.

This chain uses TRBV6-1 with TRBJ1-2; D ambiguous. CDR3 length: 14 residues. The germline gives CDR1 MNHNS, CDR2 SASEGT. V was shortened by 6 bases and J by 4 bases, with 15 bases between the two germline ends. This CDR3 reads CASRADTYPYGYTF. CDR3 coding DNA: TGTGCCAGCAGGGCAGACACATACCCCTATGGCTACACCTTC.

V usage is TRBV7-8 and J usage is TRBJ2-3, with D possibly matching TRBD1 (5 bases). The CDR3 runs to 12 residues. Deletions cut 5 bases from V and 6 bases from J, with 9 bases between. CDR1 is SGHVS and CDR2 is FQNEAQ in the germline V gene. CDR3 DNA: TGTGCCAGCAGCGGGGCCATGGATACGCAGTATTTT. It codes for CASSGAMDTQYF.

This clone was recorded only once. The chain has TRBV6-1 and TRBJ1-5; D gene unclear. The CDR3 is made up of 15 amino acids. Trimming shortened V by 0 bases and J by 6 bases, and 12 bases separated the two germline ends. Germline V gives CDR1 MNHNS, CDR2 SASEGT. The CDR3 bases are TGTGCCAGCAGTGAAGCTCTTTTTTTGAGTCAGCCCCAGCATTTT. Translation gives CASSEALFLSQPQHF.

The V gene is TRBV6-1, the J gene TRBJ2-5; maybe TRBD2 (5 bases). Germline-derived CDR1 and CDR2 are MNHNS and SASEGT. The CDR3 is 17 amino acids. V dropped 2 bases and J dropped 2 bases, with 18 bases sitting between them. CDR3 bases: TGTGCCAGCAGTGAATCTTGGGTCGGTTCGGGACAAGAGACCCAGTACTTC. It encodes CASSESWVGSGQETQYF.

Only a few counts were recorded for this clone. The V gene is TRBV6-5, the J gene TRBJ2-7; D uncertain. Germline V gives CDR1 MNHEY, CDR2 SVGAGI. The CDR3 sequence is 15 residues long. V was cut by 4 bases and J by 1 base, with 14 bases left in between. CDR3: CASSSIHSFSYEQYF. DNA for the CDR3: TGTGCCAGCAGTTCAATCCATAGTTTTTCCTACGAGCAGTACTTC.

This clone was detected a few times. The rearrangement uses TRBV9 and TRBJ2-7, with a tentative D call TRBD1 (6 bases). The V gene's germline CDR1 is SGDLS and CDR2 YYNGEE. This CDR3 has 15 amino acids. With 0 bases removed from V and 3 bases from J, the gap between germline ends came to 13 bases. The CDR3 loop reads CASSVAAGTNYEQYF. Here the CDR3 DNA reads TGTGCCAGCAGCGTAGCAGCAGGGACAAACTACGAGCAGTACTTC.

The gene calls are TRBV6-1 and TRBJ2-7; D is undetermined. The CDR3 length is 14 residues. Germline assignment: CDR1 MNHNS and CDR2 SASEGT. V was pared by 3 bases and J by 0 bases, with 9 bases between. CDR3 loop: CASSESTLSYEQYF. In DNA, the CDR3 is TGTGCCAGCAGTGAGAGTACCCTCTCCTACGAGCAGTACTTC.

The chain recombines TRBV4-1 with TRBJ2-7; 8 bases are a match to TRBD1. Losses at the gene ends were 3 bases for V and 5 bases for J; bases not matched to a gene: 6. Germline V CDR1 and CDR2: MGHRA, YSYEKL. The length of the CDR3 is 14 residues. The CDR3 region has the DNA TGCGCCAGCAGCCATCAACAGGGGGACAACGAGCAGTACTTC. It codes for CASSHQQGDNEQYF.

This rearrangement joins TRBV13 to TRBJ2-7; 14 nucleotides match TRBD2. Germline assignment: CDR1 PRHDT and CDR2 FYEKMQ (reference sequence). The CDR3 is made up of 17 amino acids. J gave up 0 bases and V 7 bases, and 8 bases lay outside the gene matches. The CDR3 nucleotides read TGTGCCAGCAACTCTCTAGGGACTAGCGGGAGCTCCTACGAGCAGTACTTC. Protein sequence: CASNSLGTSGSSYEQYF.

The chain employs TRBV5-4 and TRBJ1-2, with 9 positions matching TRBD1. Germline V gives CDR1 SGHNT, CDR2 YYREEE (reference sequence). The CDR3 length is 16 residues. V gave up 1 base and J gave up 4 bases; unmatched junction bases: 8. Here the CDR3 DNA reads TGTGCCAGCAGCTTGATCGGACAGGGGCGTCCCTATGGCTACACCTTC. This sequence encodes CASSLIGQGRPYGYTF.

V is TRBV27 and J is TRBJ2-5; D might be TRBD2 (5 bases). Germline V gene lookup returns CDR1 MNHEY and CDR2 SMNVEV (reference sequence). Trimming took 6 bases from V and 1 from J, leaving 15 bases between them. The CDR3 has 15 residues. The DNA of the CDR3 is TGTGCCAGCAGCCGCCGGGGTACCACCCAAGAGACCCAGTACTTC. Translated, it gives CASSRRGTTQETQYF.

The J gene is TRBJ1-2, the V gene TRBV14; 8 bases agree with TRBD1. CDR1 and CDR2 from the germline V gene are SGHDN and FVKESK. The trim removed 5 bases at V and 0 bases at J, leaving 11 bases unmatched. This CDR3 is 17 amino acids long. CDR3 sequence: CASSAPDRAVPNYGYTF. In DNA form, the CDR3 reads TGTGCCAGCAGCGCTCCGGACAGGGCGGTACCTAACTATGGCTACACCTTC.

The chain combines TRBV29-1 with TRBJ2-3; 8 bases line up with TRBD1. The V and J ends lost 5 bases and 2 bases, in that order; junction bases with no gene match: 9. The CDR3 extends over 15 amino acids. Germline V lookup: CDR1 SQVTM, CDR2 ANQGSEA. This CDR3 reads CSVPDRETSTDTQYF. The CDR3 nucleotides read TGCAGCGTTCCGGACAGGGAGACCTCCACAGATACGCAGTATTTT.

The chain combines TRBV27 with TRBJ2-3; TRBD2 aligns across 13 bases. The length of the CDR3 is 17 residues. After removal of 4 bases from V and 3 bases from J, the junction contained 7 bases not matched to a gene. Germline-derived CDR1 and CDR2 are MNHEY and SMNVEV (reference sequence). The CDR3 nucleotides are TGTGCCAGCAGTTCCCGGACTAGCGGGAGTGGGACAGATACGCAGTATTTT. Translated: CASSSRTSGSGTDTQYF.

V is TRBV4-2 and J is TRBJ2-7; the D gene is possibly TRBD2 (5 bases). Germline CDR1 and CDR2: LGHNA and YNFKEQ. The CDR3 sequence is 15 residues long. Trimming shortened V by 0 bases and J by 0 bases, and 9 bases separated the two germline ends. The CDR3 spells CASSQDFSASYEQYF. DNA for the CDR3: TGTGCCAGCAGCCAAGATTTTAGCGCCTCCTACGAGCAGTACTTC.

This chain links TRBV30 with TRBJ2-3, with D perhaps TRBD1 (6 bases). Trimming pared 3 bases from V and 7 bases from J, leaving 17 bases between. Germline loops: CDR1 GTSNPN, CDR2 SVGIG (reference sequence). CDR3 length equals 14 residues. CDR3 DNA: TGTGCCTGGAGCACAGGGACGTGGACAAATACGCAGTATTTT. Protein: CAWSTGTWTNTQYF.